This paragraph reports one T cell receptor beta chain. The repertoire was sequenced with immunoSEQ multiplex PCR; TCRdb's copy has only in-frame clones and lacks some. The sample holds 95,000 or so clones, more than 65% seen once. With 2 bases clipped from V and 4 bases from J, the junction kept 15 bases outside the gene matches. The germline V gene has CDR1 SGHDT and CDR2 YYEEEE. The CDR3 runs 17 residues. This specimen comes from a study of blood T cell repertoires in COVID-19. Sequencing input: peripheral blood. The sequence was collected from a woman older than 75 with active or convalescent COVID-19. The V and J genes are TRBV5-6 and TRBJ2-7; 7 bases are shared with TRBD2. The CDR3 nucleotides read TGTGCCAGCAGCTTTGGTCGGTTGTGGCGGGAGACGTACGAGCAGTACTTC. Translating it yields CASSFGRLWRETYEQYF.